These 22 T cell receptor beta chains share one sample of origin, sequenced in a study of blood T cell repertoires in COVID-19. The data were produced by immunoSEQ multiplex PCR, yet TCRdb's version contains in-frame clones alone and is incomplete. Of 270,000 or so clones listed, roughly 80% are singletons. Source material: peripheral blood. Source of these receptors: a human donor with COVID-19, enrolled during active disease. The donor label of this sample is uncertain.

The chain recombines TRBV4-1 with TRBJ1-2; 8 bases are a match to TRBD1. The germline V gene has CDR1 MGHRA and CDR2 YSYEKL. The CDR3 length is 14 residues. V was pared by 3 bases and J by 5 bases, with 5 bases of the junction left unmatched. CDR3 loop: CASSHVGQGYGYTF. DNA of the CDR3: TGCGCCAGCAGCCATGTAGGACAGGGTTATGGCTACACCTTC.

The rearrangement links TRBV2 to TRBJ1-1, with D unclear. V lost 1 base and J 1 base, leaving 4 bases between the germline ends. CDR1 is SNHLY and CDR2 is FYNNEI in the germline V gene. The CDR3 length is 13 residues. CDR3 in amino acids: CASSEEPNTEAFF. The CDR3 nucleotides read TGTGCCAGCAGTGAAGAGCCGAACACTGAAGCTTTCTTT. Looking up the rest from reference TRBV2 and TRBJ1-1 gives the full variable domain: EPEVTQTPSHQVTQMGQEVILRCVPISNHLYFYWYRQILGQKVEFLVSFYNNEISEKSEIFDDQFSVERPDGSNFTLKIRSTKLEDSAMYFCASSEEPNTEAFFGQGTRLTVV.

The gene calls are TRBV20-1 and TRBJ1-5; tentatively, D is TRBD1 (6 bases). Per germline, CDR1 DFQATT and CDR2 SNEGSKA (reference sequence). This CDR3 has 10 amino acids. The V end lost 5 bases, the J end lost 9 bases, and 8 bases lay between the germline ends. The CDR3 loop is CSAQGWPQHF. Written as DNA, the CDR3 is TGCAGTGCTCAGGGGTGGCCCCAGCATTTT.

The V call is TRBV7-2, the J call TRBJ1-6; tentatively, D is TRBD1 (6 bases). V was cut by 2 bases and J by 6 bases, with 14 bases left in between. This CDR3 has 16 residues. CDR1 and CDR2 (germline): SGHTA, FQGNSA. The CDR3 loop is CASSLRLGQLNSPLHF. The DNA of the CDR3 is TGTGCCAGCAGCTTAAGACTTGGACAGCTTAATTCACCCCTCCACTTT.

The V and J genes are TRBV28 and TRBJ2-1; D unclear. The CDR3 runs to 12 residues. Germline-derived CDR1 and CDR2 are MDHEN and SYDVKM. V was clipped by 0 bases and J by 8 bases, with 5 bases between them. CDR3 DNA sequence: TGTGCCAGCAGTTTATGGCAGGATGAGCAGTTCTTC. This gives the protein CASSLWQDEQFF. Looking up the rest from reference TRBV28 and TRBJ2-1 gives the full variable domain: DVKVTQSSRYLVKRTGEKVFLECVQDMDHENMFWYRQDPGLGLRLIYFSYDVKMKEKGDIPEGYSVSREKKERFSLILESASTNQTSMYLCASSLWQDEQFFGPGTRLTVL.

The chain has TRBV5-1 and TRBJ2-1; 9 bases match TRBD1. Looked up from germline, CDR1 is SGHRS and CDR2 is YFSETQ. Losses at the gene ends were 3 bases for V and 8 bases for J; bases not matched to a gene: 9. This CDR3 region has 15 residues. This chain's CDR3 is CASSSGQGSFHEQFF. The CDR3 DNA sequence: TGCGCCAGCAGCTCCGGACAGGGGAGCTTTCATGAGCAGTTCTTC.

CDR3: CASSSMGLPDTQYF. The CDR3 DNA is TGTGCCAGCAGCTCCATGGGACTTCCGGATACGCAGTATTTT. The rearrangement uses TRBV7-2 and TRBJ2-3, with D perhaps matching TRBD2 (6 bases). Trimming removed 4 bases from V and 6 bases from J, with 14 bases in between. The CDR3 is 14 amino acids. The germline V gene encodes CDR1 SGHTA and CDR2 FQGNSA.

V is TRBV30 and J is TRBJ1-3; perhaps TRBD1 as D (5 bases). CDR3 length equals 12 residues. Germline V gene sequence: CDR1 GTSNPN, CDR2 SVGIG (reference sequence). With 2 bases removed from V and 8 bases from J, the gap between germline ends came to 10 bases. The CDR3 bases are TGTGCCTGGAGTCCCCCGGGGGACACCATATATTTT. Encoded protein: CAWSPPGDTIYF.

The V and J genes are TRBV6-2 or TRBV6-3 and TRBJ2-1; a weak D match, TRBD1 (6 bases). V was clipped by 5 bases and J by 0 bases, with 11 bases between them. CDR1 and CDR2 from the germline V gene are MNHEY and SVGEGT. This CDR3 spans 15 amino acids. The DNA for the CDR3 is TGTGCCAGCAGTGATGGACAGAGCTCCTACAATGAGCAGTTCTTC. Its translation: CASSDGQSSYNEQFF.

CDR3 bases: TGTGCCTTCTTCTTTCGGACTAGTCTCGACGAGCAGTACTTC. Its protein is CAFFFRTSLDEQYF. The chain combines TRBV10-3 with TRBJ2-7, with 7 bases lining up with TRBD2. The CDR3 totals 14 residues. In germline, CDR1 is ENHRY, CDR2 SYGVKD. V lost 11 bases to trimming and J lost 5 bases; unmatched junction nucleotides: 15.

This chain uses TRBV7-2 with TRBJ2-1; D is ambiguous. CDR1 is SGHTA and CDR2 is FQGNSA in the germline V gene. Trimming removed 8 bases from V and 7 bases from J, with 15 bases in between. The CDR3 totals 13 residues. CDR3 amino acids: CASAIGLSNEQFF. The CDR3 DNA follows: TGTGCCAGCGCTATCGGTCTAAGTAATGAGCAGTTCTTC.

The rearrangement links TRBV9 to TRBJ2-3, with 11 bases lining up with TRBD2. There are 18 residues in the CDR3. V shed 4 bases, J shed 2 bases, and the junction held 12 bases outside the gene matches. Germline lookup yields CDR1 SGDLS and CDR2 YYNGEE. The CDR3: CASSTRTGTSGLTDTQYF. Here the CDR3 DNA reads TGTGCCAGCAGCACTCGGACAGGGACTAGCGGACTCACAGATACGCAGTATTTT.

The chain employs TRBV7-8 and TRBJ1-1; D is unresolved. Trimming removed 3 bases at V and 3 bases at J, with 17 bases between. Per the germline V gene, CDR1 is SGHVS and CDR2 is FQNEAQ. This CDR3 is 16 amino acids long. CDR3 sequence (DNA): TGTGCCAGCAGCTTGATACAGAGGGCGCTCTACACTGAAGCTTTCTTT. Residues: CASSLIQRALYTEAFF.

This chain uses TRBV7-9 with TRBJ1-1, with D possibly TRBD1 on 5 matching bases. Trimming pared 5 bases from V and 11 bases from J, leaving 21 bases between. Germline CDR1 is SEHNR and CDR2 is FQNEAQ (reference sequence). The CDR3 contains 14 residues. CDR3 bases: TGTGCCAGCAGCGTGACAGCCCCCTTGATGAGGGCTTTCTTT. Translating gives CASSVTAPLMRAFF.

The chain couples TRBV3-1 (or the pseudogene TRBV3-2) to TRBJ1-2; weak D call: TRBD1 (5 bases). Trimming removed 4 bases from V and 8 bases from J, with 14 bases in between. The CDR3 is 13 residues long. Germline V lookup: CDR1 LGHDT, CDR2 YNNKEL (reference sequence). The CDR3 spells CASSPVVGEGYTF. In nucleotides, the CDR3 is TGTGCCAGCAGCCCCGTAGTAGGGGAAGGCTACACCTTC.

This clone was observed a few times. The gene calls are TRBV28 and TRBJ2-7, with 8 bases lining up with TRBD1. Germline lookup yields CDR1 MDHEN and CDR2 SYDVKM. V trimming: 3 bases; J trimming: 7 bases; junction bases outside the gene matches: 8. The CDR3 contains 14 residues. This CDR3 reads CASSFPGRGLEQYF. DNA for the CDR3: TGTGCCAGCAGTTTCCCGGGCAGGGGGCTGGAGCAGTACTTC.

The rearrangement uses TRBV28 and TRBJ1-5, with a weak D call TRBD1 (6 bases). The ends were cut back, 3 bases at V and 6 bases at J, with 15 bases in the middle. Germline V lookup: CDR1 MDHEN, CDR2 SYDVKM. The CDR3 consists of 15 residues. As DNA, the CDR3 is TGTGCCAGCAGTTTGGGGGGGGGCCCGATTCAGCCCCAGCATTTT. Its protein is CASSLGGGPIQPQHF.

V and J are TRBV5-1 and TRBJ2-2; 8 positions agree with TRBD2. Trimming took 4 bases from V and 7 from J; bases not matched to a gene: 6. The CDR3 sequence is 14 residues long. The germline V gene has CDR1 SGHRS and CDR2 YFSETQ. DNA for the CDR3: TGCGCCAGCAGCCCCTCGGGGGGGGACGGGGAGCTGTTTTTT. It encodes CASSPSGGDGELFF.

This chain links TRBV19 with TRBJ1-1; the match to TRBD1 covers 7 bases. V lost 5 bases, J lost 3 bases, and 6 bases stayed unmatched. Germline values: CDR1 LNHDA, CDR2 SQIVND (reference sequence). There are 14 residues in the CDR3. CDR3 residues: CASSPQTGYTEAFF. Written as DNA, the CDR3 is TGTGCCAGTAGTCCCCAGACAGGGTACACTGAAGCTTTCTTT.

The V call is TRBV27, the J call TRBJ1-2; TRBD1 agrees at 9 bases. This CDR3 has 15 amino acids. The V and J ends lost 5 bases and 6 bases, in that order; junction bases with no gene match: 10. Germline-derived CDR1 and CDR2 are MNHEY and SMNVEV (reference sequence). This CDR3 is CASSIYRDRDDGYTF. The CDR3 nucleotides read TGTGCCAGCAGTATATACCGGGACAGGGATGATGGCTACACCTTC.

CDR3 loop: CASSILTGVGGYTF. CDR3 nucleotide sequence: TGTGCCAGCAGCATTCTTACAGGGGTGGGTGGCTACACCTTC. The chain combines TRBV9 with TRBJ1-2; TRBD1 matches 7 bases. The V gene's germline CDR1 is SGDLS and CDR2 YYNGEE. J gave up 7 bases and V 4 bases, and 10 bases lay outside the gene matches. The CDR3 has 14 residues.

The V call is TRBV4-2, the J call TRBJ2-7; possible D gene TRBD1, 5 bases. The CDR3 consists of 16 residues. Germline V lookup: CDR1 LGHNA, CDR2 YNFKEQ. V lost 1 base and J lost 0, with 13 bases in between. CDR3 protein: CASSQGVGDSSYEQYF. The DNA of the CDR3 is TGTGCCAGCAGCCAAGGGGTAGGAGACAGCTCCTACGAGCAGTACTTC.